This paragraph covers one T cell receptor (beta chain) sequence. This sample stems from a study of low-dose radiotherapy and immunotherapy resistance in tumors. Background on the study: Members of Cohort 1 were treated with 0.5 Gy per fraction every 2 weeks. The prescribed total PTV dose was 6.5 Gy.

This CDR3 has 13 amino acids. Trimming pared 4 bases from V and 8 bases from J, leaving 12 bases between. CDR1 and CDR2 from the germline V gene are SGHTA and FQGNSA. Alpha- and beta-chain coverage of first-strand cDNA came from TRAV- and TRBV-specific primers. A constant-region primer paired with the V-primer adapter amplified TCRs over about 20 PCR cycles. TCRdb ran MiXCR on the reads and lists one entry per CDR3 protein. The sample has under 110,000 distinct CDR3 sequences; about 20% are singletons. Time point specified: after trial treatment. This sample's treatment: LDRT plus nivolumab, ipilimumab, low-dose cyclophosphamide and aspirin (RACIN trial). Low-dose radiotherapy, low-dose cyclophosphamide, aspirin, ipilimumab and nivolumab were all given to the donors. Patients who could take part had advanced solid tumors with no tumor-infiltrating lymphocytes.

The chain combines TRBV7-2 with TRBJ2-1, with a possible D match to TRBD2 (5 bases). The TCR sequence derives from a male donor with prostate cancer. Sequenced here: PBMCs, sampled after low-dose radiotherapy plus immunotherapy. This CDR3 reads CASSYRTGDEQFF. The CDR3 region has the DNA TGTGCCAGCAGCTACCGGACCGGGGATGAGCAGTTCTTC.